The 5 T cell receptor beta chains below were found in one sample sequenced in a study of T cells in Graves' hyperthyroidism and ophthalmopathy. TCR beta CDR3 sequences were amplified from RNA transcripts. An initial round of RT-PCR targeting the TCR CDR3 relied on the HTBI primer set. Via MiXCR, TCRdb re-called the multiplex PCR reads, giving one row per CDR3 protein. The repertoire holds about 690,000 distinct CDR3 sequences, with around 15% as singletons. Sequenced material: blood. The receptor set was obtained from a man aged 45-60 years with Graves' hyperthyroidism.

The V call is TRBV4-3, the J call TRBJ2-7; 10 positions match TRBD2. The CDR3 totals 15 residues. Germline V lookup: CDR1 LGHNA, CDR2 YSLEER. V dropped 4 bases and J dropped 2; count of bases not matched to a gene: 5. The CDR3 loop reads CASSRTSGNAYEQYF. The CDR3 DNA sequence: TGCGCCAGCAGCCGTACTAGCGGGAATGCCTACGAGCAGTACTTC.

The V and J genes are TRBV27 and TRBJ1-2, with 9 bases lining up with TRBD1. CDR1 is MNHEY and CDR2 is SMNVEV in the germline V gene (reference sequence). J lost 2 bases, V lost 5 bases, and 6 bases had no gene match. This CDR3 has 15 amino acids. Here the CDR3 reads CASSAPGQGNYGYTF. The CDR3 region has the DNA TGTGCCAGCAGTGCTCCGGGACAGGGAAACTATGGCTACACCTTC.

This clonotype has at least ten counts. An end of the junction does not agree with germline; a read error may underlie this. The chain carries TRBV7-2 and TRBJ2-1; no clear D. CDR1 and CDR2 from the germline V gene are SGHTA and FQGNSA. This CDR3 spans 12 amino acids. As DNA, the CDR3 is TGTGCCAGCAGTTTAGTGCGCAATGAGCAGTTCTTC. Translated, it gives CASSLVRNEQFF.

This clonotype turned up a few times. The chain has TRBV29-1 and TRBJ2-2; D gene unclear. The V gene lost 6 bases and the J gene lost 5 bases, with 10 bases spanning the gap. The CDR3 length is 12 residues. From germline, CDR1 is SQVTM and CDR2 ANQGSEA. CDR3 DNA sequence: TGCAGCGTATCGCTGGATACCGGGGAGCTGTTTTTT. Its translation is CSVSLDTGELFF.

This clonotype was counted a few times. The chain recombines TRBV7-9 with TRBJ1-6, with 7 positions matching TRBD1. From germline, CDR1 is SEHNR and CDR2 FQNEAQ (reference sequence). V trimming: 1 base; J trimming: 9 bases; junction bases outside the gene matches: 3. The length of the CDR3 is 14 residues. CDR3 bases: TGTGCCAGCAGCTTAGAGGGGGCTAGTTCACCCCTCCACTTT. Translating gives CASSLEGASSPLHF. Full variable domain (remainder filled in from reference TRBV7-9 and TRBJ1-6): DTGVSQNPRHKITKRGQNVTFRCDPISEHNRLYWYRQTLGQGPEFLTYFQNEAQLEKSRLLSDRFSAERPKGSFSTLEIQRTEQGDSAMYLCASSLEGASSPLHFGNGTRLTVT.